This is a list of T cell receptor beta chains from one sample in a study of CD8+CD57+ T cells in acquired aplastic anemia. TCRdb recomputed calls from the reads with MiXCR, one row per CDR3 protein. The sample includes about 190,000 distinct CDR3 sequences, roughly half of them seen just once. Source material: sorted CD4+, CD8+, or CD8+CD57+ T cells (not recorded which) from PBMCs. The receptors derive from a human donor in good health, serving as a control. CDR3s include the opening cysteine and the closing phenylalanine or tryptophan. D genes are given only for firm matches. Some rows mark clone size as missing; the rest say once, few, many or name a class of expanded clone.

V gene	J gene	clone size	D gene	CDR3 DNA	CDR3 protein
TRBV3-1	TRBJ1-3	.	.	TGTGCCAGCGGACCGGGAAACACCATATATTTT	CASGPGNTIYF
TRBV6-2/TRBV6-3	TRBJ2-3	.	TRBD2	TGTGCCAGCAGTTACGGACTAGCGGGGGGGGCGCAGTATTTT	CASSYGLAGGAQYF
TRBV9	TRBJ2-3	.	.	TGTGCCAGCAGCGTAGGAGTGGGATCCGATACGCAGTATTTT	CASSVGVGSDTQYF
TRBV28	TRBJ2-3	many	TRBD2	TGTGCCAGCCGGGACTACTTAACAGATACGCAGTATTTT	CASRDYLTDTQYF
TRBV12-3/TRBV12-4	TRBJ1-2	.	.	TGTGCCAGCAGTTTACCCAACTATGGCTACACCTTC	CASSLPNYGYTF
TRBV9	TRBJ2-7	.	.	TGTGCCAGCAGCGTAGGGACACTTGGAGGCTACGAGCAGTACTTC	CASSVGTLGGYEQYF
TRBV7-2	TRBJ2-7	.	.	TGTGCCAGCAGCTTAGGCAGGAACGAGCAGTACTTC	CASSLGRNEQYF
TRBV6-2/TRBV6-3	TRBJ2-1	few	.	TGTGCCAGCAGTTTTACAGGGAGCGCTGAGCAGCTCTTC	CASSFTGSAEQLF
TRBV24-1	TRBJ1-2	.	.	TGTGCCACCAGTGGGGGCGATGGCTACACCTTC	CATSGGDGYTF
TRBV19	TRBJ1-2	.	.	TGTACCGCCTGGGGGAAGGGTGGCTACACCTTC	CTAWGKGGYTF
TRBV19	TRBJ2-7	many	.	TGTGCCAGTAGTATCGCGGTAGGCCCCCCCTACGAGCAGTACTTC	CASSIAVGPPYEQYF
TRBV7-9	TRBJ2-7	.	.	TGTGCCAGCAGCGTCCCCCCCAGCGGTGAGCAGTACTTC	CASSVPPSGEQYF
TRBV10-1	TRBJ2-5	.	TRBD1	TGCGCCAGCACCACGGAGGCAGACGGGACAGGGGGCAGGAAGACCCAGTACTTC	CASTTEADGTGGRKTQYF
TRBV27	TRBJ2-5	.	.	TGTGCCAGCAGCTCGAATGGCCTCCAAGAGACCCAGTACTTC	CASSSNGLQETQYF
TRBV4-3	TRBJ2-7	.	TRBD2	TGCGCCAGCAGCCAAGATTTCAGGACTAGCATGCCCTACGAGCAGTACTTC	CASSQDFRTSMPYEQYF
TRBV19	TRBJ1-1	.	.	TGTGCCAGTAGTATTGGCACTGAAGCTTTCTTT	CASSIGTEAFF
TRBV24-1	TRBJ1-2	.	TRBD1	TGTGCCACCAGTGACGCGATGGGGACAGGGAACTATGGCTACACCTTC	CATSDAMGTGNYGYTF
TRBV20-1	TRBJ2-7	.	TRBD1	TGCAGTGCACCCGGACAGGGGAACTACGAGCAGTACTTC	CSAPGQGNYEQYF
TRBV18	TRBJ2-5	many	.	TGTGCCAGCTCACCACCGGAGGCCGGACTAACGTACTTC	CASSPPEAGLTYF
TRBV10-3	TRBJ2-3	.	TRBD2	TGTGCCATCAGCTCTAGCGGGATCCCAGATACGCAGTATTTT	CAISSSGIPDTQYF
TRBV7-6	TRBJ2-6	.	TRBD2	TGTGCCAGCAGCTTAGGATCGGGGGGCAACGTCCTGACTTTC	CASSLGSGGNVLTF
TRBV4-3	TRBJ2-7	many	.	TGCGCCAGCAGCCAAGCGCAGGAAGGCTCCTACGAGCAGTACTTC	CASSQAQEGSYEQYF
TRBV15	TRBJ2-2	once	TRBD2	TGTGCCACTAAACCCCGGGGACTACGAAACACCGGGGAGCTGTTTTTT	CATKPRGLRNTGELFF
TRBV19	TRBJ1-5	few	TRBD1	TGTGCCAGTAGTAATACAGGGGGTGGCCAGCCCCAGCATTTT	CASSNTGGGQPQHF
TRBV5-1	TRBJ1-3	.	.	TGCGCCAGCAGCTTCGGGACTAGCTCTGGAAACACCATATATTTT	CASSFGTSSGNTIYF
TRBV20-1	TRBJ2-2	many	.	TGCAGTGCTAGAGGACAGATAGGGGGGGAGCTGTTTTTT	CSARGQIGGELFF
TRBV27	TRBJ1-2	.	TRBD1	TGTGCCAGCAGTTTAGAGGGGGCCGGTGACTATGGCTACACCTTC	CASSLEGAGDYGYTF
TRBV5-1	TRBJ1-4	.	.	TGCGCCAGCAGCTTCGGCCAGGGCGTAGGAAATGAAAAACTGTTTTTT	CASSFGQGVGNEKLFF
TRBV7-2	TRBJ2-5	.	TRBD2	TGTGCCAGCAGCTTCGCGACCGCGGGGGGGAGGGTGGAGACCCCGTACTTC	CASSFATAGGRVETPYF
TRBV20-1	TRBJ1-1	.	TRBD1	TGCAGTGCTAGGGAGACAGGGGAGGAAACTGAAGCTTTCTTT	CSARETGEETEAFF
TRBV9	TRBJ2-1	.	.	TGTGCCAGCAGCGAAGGGGTGGGGGGGGCCCTCAATGAGCAGTTCTTC	CASSEGVGGALNEQFF
TRBV2	TRBJ2-7	.	.	TGTGCCAGTGCGCGGTCCTACGAGCAGTACTTC	CASARSYEQYF
TRBV9	TRBJ1-6	.	.	TGTGCCAGCAGCGCCGGGATTAATTCACCCCTCCACTTT	CASSAGINSPLHF
TRBV7-9	TRBJ1-1	.	.	TGTGCCAGCAGCTTAGGGGCAGCTGAAGCTTTCTTT	CASSLGAAEAFF
TRBV2	TRBJ1-6	.	.	TGTGCCAGCAGTGTGGAACAGGGTAATTCACCCCTCCACTTT	CASSVEQGNSPLHF
TRBV7-9	TRBJ2-7	.	TRBD1	TGTGCCAGCAGCCCCGGGACAGGGGCCTACGAGCAGTACTTC	CASSPGTGAYEQYF
TRBV10-3	TRBJ1-5	.	TRBD1	TGTGCCATCAGTGAGGACAGGGGAGTTCAGCCCCAGCATTTT	CAISEDRGVQPQHF
TRBV29-1	TRBJ1-2	.	.	TGCAGCTCCCAAGGACCCGTTGACTATGGCTACACCTTC	CSSQGPVDYGYTF
TRBV25-1	TRBJ2-5	.	TRBD1	TGTGCCAGCAGTACCGGGACAGGGGCTTTTGAGACCCAGTACTTC	CASSTGTGAFETQYF
TRBV2	TRBJ2-1	medium-sized	TRBD2	TGTGCCAGCAGTCATAGACTAGCGGGGTACGTTTTTGTTTACAATGAGCAGTTCTTC	CASSHRLAGYVFVYNEQFF
TRBV24-1	TRBJ1-2	.	.	TGTGCCACCAGTGGATCCAGACCTAACTATGGCTACACCTTC	CATSGSRPNYGYTF
TRBV5-1	TRBJ2-7	many	.	TGCGCCAGCAGGATGACAGGTCCTTACGAGCAGTACTTC	CASRMTGPYEQYF
TRBV18	TRBJ1-1	many	TRBD1	TGTGCCAGCTCTCCGACAGGGTATGGGAACACTGAAGCTTTCTTT	CASSPTGYGNTEAFF
TRBV20-1	TRBJ1-5	.	.	TGCAGTGCTAGAGATGAGACCCAGCATTTT	CSARDETQHF
TRBV7-9	TRBJ2-1	.	.	TGTGCCAGCAGCTTCGTCGGGGATCCCTACAATGAGCAGTTCTTC	CASSFVGDPYNEQFF
TRBV6-5	TRBJ1-6	many	.	TGTGCCAGCAGTTACGCGACAGGTTCTGGTTCACCCCTCCACTTT	CASSYATGSGSPLHF
TRBV2	TRBJ2-1	.	TRBD2	TGTGCCAGCAGTGAGCTTGGTAGCGGGGGGGACAATGAGCAGTTCTTC	CASSELGSGGDNEQFF
TRBV25-1	TRBJ2-7	.	.	TGTGCCAGCAGTGATGGGGTCAGCTCCCACGAGCAGTACTTC	CASSDGVSSHEQYF
TRBV7-9	TRBJ1-4	.	.	TGTGCCAGCAGCTTCTCTTTGCCTGAAAAACTGTTTTTT	CASSFSLPEKLFF